This T cell receptor beta chain originates from a study of human T cells and chemical hapten exposure. Overall study context: Patch testing was performed with 0.01% DPC on the upper back, with reading at 6 days.

After removal of 5 bases from V and 4 bases from J, the junction contained 5 bases not matched to a gene. This CDR3 comprises 15 residues. Time point described: pre-sensitization, week 0. Described treatment: therapeutic diphenylcyclopropenone sensitization with weekly scalp DPC. Each CDR3 protein gets one entry after TCRdb re-called the RACE reads with MiXCR. The sample has 250,000 or so distinct CDR3 sequences, just under 8% seen once; the top ten hold more than 0.95%. This clonotype was obtained from a man aged 18 to 30 with alopecia areata. Some clones in this sample may be carry-over from other donors' samples. The V gene is TRBV12-3 or TRBV12-4, the J gene TRBJ2-2; 9 bases agree with TRBD1. The source was whole blood, collected in connection with sensitization to the hapten diphenylcyclopropenone (DPC). The CDR3 nucleotides are TGTGCCAGCAGTCTATGGGACAGGGCCACCGGGGAGCTGTTTTTT. Residues: CASSLWDRATGELFF.